What follows is one T cell receptor (beta chain) and its context. Antigen: not known. This entry is derived from a study of sequential checkpoint blockade in melanoma. General study results and limits: Mutational load did not correlate with tumor T-cell fraction or clonality.

The germline CDR1 and CDR2 sequences are MDHEN and SYDVKM. Unmatched junction bases numbered 9, after V lost 7 bases and J lost 3 bases. The CDR3 extends over 15 amino acids. Stated treatment: randomized to nivolumab then ipilimumab (arm A) or the reverse (arm B). Using immunoSEQ multiplex PCR, the repertoire was profiled, and TCRdb retains in-frame clones only, with some absent. The sample has roughly 9,300 clones; 25% to 30% are singletons. Sequencing used tumor tissue (inferred from file names), obtained from a patient given nivolumab and ipilimumab in sequence. This rearrangement joins TRBV28 to TRBJ2-1, with TRBD2 identical over 7 bases. The clonotype comes from a human donor with melanoma. The CDR3 region has the DNA TGTGCCAGCATCGGGTTAGCGGGTCTCTACAATGAGCAGTTCTTC. It codes for CASIGLAGLYNEQFF.